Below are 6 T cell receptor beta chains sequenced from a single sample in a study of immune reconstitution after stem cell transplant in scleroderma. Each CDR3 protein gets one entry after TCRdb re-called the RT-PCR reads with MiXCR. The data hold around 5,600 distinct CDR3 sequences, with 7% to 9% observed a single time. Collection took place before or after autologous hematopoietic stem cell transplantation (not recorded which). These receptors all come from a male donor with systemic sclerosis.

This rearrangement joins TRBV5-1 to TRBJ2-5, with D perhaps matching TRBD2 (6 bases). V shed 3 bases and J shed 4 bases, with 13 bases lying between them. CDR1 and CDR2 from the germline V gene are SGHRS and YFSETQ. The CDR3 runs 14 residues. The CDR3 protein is CASSSAGSGETQYF. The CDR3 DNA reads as TGCGCCAGCAGCTCGGCGGGGTCGGGAGAGACCCAGTACTTC.

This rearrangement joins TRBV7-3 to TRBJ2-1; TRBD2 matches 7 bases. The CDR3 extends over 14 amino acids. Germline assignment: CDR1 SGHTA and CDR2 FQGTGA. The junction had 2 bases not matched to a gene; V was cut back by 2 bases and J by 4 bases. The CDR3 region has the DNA TGTGCCAGCAGCTTAGGGGGGGTTTACAATGAGCAGTTCTTC. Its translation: CASSLGGVYNEQFF.

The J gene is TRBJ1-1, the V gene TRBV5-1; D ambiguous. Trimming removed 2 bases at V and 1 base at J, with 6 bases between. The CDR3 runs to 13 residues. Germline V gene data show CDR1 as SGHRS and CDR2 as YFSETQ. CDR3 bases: TGCGCCAGCAGCTTTCGTACGAACACTGAAGCTTTCTTT. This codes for CASSFRTNTEAFF.

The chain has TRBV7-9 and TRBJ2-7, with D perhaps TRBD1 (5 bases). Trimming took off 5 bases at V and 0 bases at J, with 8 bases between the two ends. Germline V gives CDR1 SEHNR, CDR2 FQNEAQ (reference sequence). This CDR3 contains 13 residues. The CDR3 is CASSSRDSYEQYF. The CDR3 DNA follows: TGTGCCAGCAGCAGCAGGGACTCCTACGAGCAGTACTTC.

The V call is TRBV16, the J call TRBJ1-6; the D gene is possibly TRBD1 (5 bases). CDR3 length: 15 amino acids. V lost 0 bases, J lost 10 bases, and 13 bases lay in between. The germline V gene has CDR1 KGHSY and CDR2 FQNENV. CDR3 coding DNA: TGTGCCAGCAGCCAATCTAAGGGGAGTGGGTCACCCCTCCACTTT. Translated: CASSQSKGSGSPLHF.

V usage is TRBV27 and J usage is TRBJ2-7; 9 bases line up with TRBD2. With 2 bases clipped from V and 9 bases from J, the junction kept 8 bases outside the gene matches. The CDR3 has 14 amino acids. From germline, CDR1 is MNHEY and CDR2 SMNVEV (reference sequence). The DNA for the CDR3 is TGTGCCAGCAGTTTAGGGACTAGCCCCCTCGGGCAGTACTTC. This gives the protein CASSLGTSPLGQYF.